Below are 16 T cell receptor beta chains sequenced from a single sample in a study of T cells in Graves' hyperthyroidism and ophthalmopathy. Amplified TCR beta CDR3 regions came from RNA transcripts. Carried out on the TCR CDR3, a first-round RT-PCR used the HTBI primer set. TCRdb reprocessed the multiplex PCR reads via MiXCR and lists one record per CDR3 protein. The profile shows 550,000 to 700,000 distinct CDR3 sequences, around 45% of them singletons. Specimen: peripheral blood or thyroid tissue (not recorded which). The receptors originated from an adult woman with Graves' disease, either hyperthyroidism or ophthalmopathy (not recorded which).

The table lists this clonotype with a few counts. CDR3 residues: CASSESPGSGANVLTF. The CDR3 DNA sequence: TGCGCCAGCAGTGAGTCTCCCGGGTCTGGGGCCAACGTCCTGACTTTC. The J gene is TRBJ2-6, the V gene TRBV10-2, with D unclear. Trimming stripped 0 bases from V and 1 base from J, with 7 bases between. The CDR3 sequence is 16 residues long. In germline, CDR1 is WSHSY, CDR2 SAAADI.

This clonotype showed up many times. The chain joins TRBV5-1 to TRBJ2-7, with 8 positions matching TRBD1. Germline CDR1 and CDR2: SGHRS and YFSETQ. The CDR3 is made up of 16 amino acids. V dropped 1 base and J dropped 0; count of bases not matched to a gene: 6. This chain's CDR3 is CASSLLSGGNSYEQYF. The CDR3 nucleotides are TGCGCCAGCAGCTTGTTGTCAGGGGGCAACTCCTACGAGCAGTACTTC.

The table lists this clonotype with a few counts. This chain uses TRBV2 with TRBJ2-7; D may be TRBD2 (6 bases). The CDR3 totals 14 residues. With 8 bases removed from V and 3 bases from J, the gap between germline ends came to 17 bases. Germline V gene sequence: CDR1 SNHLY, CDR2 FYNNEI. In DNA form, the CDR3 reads TGTGCCAGCCTCACCGGGACTTCCGACTACGAGCAGTACTTC. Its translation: CASLTGTSDYEQYF.

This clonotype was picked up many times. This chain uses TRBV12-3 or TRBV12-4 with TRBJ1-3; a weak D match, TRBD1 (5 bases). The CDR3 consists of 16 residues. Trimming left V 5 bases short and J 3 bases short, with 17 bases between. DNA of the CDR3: TGTGCCAGCAGTCCAGGGACGACAACTCTTGGAAACACCATATATTTT. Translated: CASSPGTTTLGNTIYF.

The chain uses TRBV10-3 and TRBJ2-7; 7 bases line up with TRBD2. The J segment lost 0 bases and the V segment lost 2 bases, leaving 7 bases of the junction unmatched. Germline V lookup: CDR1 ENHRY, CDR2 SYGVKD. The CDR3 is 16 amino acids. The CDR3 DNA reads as TGTGCCATCAGTGAGGGACCTAGCGGCAGCTCCTACGAGCAGTACTTC. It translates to CAISEGPSGSSYEQYF.

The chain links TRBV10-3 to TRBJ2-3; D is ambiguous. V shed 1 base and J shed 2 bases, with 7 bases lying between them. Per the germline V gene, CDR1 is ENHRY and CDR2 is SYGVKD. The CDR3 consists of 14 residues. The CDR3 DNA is TGTGCCATCAGTGAGTTAAAGACCACAGATACGCAGTATTTT. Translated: CAISELKTTDTQYF.

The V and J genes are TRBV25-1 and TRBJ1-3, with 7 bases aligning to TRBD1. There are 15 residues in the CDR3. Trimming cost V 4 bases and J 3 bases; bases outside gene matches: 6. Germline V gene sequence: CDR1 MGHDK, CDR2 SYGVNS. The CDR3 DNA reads TGTGCCAGCAGTGCTGAACAGGGGTATGGAAACACCATATATTTT. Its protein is CASSAEQGYGNTIYF. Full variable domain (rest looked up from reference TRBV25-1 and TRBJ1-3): EADIYQTPRYLVIGTGKKITLECSQTMGHDKMYWYQQDPGMELHLIHYSYGVNSTEKGDLSSESTVSRIRTEHFPLTLESARPSHTSQYLCASSAEQGYGNTIYFGEGSWLTVV.

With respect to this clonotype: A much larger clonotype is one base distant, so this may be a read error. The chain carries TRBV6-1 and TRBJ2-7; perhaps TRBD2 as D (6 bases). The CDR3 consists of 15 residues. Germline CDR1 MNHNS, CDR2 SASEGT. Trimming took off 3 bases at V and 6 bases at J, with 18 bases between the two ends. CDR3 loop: CASSDRDSSRCEQYF. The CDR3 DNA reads TGTGCCAGCAGTGATAGGGACTCCTCCCGCTGCGAGCAGTACTTC.

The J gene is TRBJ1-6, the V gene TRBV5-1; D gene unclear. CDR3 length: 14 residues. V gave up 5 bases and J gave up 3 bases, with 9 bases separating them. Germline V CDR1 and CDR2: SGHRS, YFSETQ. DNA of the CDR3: TGCGCCAGCAGGGTCGGACTCTATAATTCACCCCTCCACTTT. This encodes CASRVGLYNSPLHF.

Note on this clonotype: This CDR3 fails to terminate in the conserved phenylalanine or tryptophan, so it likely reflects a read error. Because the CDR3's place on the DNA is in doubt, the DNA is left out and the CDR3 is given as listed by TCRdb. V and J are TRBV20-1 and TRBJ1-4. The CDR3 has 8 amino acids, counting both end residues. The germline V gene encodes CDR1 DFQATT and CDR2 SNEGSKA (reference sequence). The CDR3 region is CSAEPNLP.

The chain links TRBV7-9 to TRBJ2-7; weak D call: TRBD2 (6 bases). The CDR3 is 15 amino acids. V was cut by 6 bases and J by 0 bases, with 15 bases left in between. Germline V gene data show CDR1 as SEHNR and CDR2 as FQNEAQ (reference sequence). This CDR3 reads CASSPDSGRSYEQYF. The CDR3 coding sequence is TGTGCCAGCAGTCCTGACAGCGGGCGCTCCTACGAGCAGTACTTC.

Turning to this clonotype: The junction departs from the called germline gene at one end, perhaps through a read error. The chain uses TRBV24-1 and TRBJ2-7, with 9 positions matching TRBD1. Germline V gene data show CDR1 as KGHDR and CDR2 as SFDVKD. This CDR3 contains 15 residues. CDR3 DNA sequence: TGTGCCAGCAGTTCCCGGACAGGGGCCTCCTACGAGCAGTACTTC. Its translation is CASSSRTGASYEQYF.

The DNA of the CDR3 is TGTGCCAGCAGTCATCAGCCCGGGGTCAACACTGAAGCTTTCTTT. Translated: CASSHQPGVNTEAFF. J is TRBJ1-1 and V is TRBV9; D is ambiguous. V dropped 5 bases and J dropped 2 bases, with 16 bases sitting between them. Germline V gives CDR1 SGDLS, CDR2 YYNGEE. The CDR3 is made up of 15 amino acids.

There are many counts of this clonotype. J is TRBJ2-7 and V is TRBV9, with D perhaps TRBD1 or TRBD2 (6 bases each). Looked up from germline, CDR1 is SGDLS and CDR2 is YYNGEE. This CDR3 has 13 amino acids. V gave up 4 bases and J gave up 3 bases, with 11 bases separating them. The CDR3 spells CASSKEGGYEQYF. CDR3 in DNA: TGTGCCAGCAGCAAAGAGGGGGGCTACGAGCAGTACTTC.

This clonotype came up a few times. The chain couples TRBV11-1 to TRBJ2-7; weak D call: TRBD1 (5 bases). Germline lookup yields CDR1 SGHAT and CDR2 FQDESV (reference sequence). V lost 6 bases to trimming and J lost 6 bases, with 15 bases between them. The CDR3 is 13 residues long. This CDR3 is CASRSTQGGEQYF. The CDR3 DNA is TGTGCCAGCAGATCGACGCAGGGTGGCGAGCAGTACTTC.

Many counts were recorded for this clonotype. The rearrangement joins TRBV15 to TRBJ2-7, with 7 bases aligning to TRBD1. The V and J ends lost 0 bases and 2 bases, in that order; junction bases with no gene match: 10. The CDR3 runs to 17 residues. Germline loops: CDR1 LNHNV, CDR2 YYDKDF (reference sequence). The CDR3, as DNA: TGTGCCACCAGCAGAGACGGGGTAGGACAGGTAACCTACGAGCAGTACTTC. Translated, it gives CATSRDGVGQVTYEQYF.